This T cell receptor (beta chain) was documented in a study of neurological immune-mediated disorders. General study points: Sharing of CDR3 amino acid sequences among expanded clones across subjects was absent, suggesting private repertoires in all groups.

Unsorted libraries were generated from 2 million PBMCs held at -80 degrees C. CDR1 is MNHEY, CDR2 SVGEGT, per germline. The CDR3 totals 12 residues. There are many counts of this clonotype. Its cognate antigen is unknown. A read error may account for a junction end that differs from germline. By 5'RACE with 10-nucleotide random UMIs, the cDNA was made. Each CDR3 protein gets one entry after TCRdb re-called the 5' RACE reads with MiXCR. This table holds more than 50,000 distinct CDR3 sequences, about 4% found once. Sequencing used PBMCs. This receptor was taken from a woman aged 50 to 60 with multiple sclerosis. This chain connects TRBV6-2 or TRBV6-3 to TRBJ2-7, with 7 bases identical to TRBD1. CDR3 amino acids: CASSIPAGTEFF. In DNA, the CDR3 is TGTGCCAGCAGTATACCCGCCGGGACAGAGTTCTTC.